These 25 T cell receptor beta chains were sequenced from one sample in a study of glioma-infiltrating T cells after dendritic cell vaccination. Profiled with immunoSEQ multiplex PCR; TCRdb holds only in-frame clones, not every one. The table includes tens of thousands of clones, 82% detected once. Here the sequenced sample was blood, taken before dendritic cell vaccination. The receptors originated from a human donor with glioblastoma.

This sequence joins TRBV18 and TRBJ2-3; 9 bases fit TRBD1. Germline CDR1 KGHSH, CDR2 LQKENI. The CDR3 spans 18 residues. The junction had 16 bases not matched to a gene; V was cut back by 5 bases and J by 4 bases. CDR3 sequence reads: CASSVKSPGQGVSDTQYF. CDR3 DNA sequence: TGTGCCAGCTCAGTAAAAAGCCCGGGACAGGGTGTTTCAGATACGCAGTATTTT.

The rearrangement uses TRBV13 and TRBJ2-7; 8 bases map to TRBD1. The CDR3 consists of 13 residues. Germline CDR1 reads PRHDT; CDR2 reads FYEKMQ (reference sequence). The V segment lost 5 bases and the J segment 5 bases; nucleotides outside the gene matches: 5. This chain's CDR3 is CASSIGQGHEQYF. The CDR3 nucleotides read TGTGCCAGCAGCATCGGACAGGGCCACGAGCAGTACTTC.

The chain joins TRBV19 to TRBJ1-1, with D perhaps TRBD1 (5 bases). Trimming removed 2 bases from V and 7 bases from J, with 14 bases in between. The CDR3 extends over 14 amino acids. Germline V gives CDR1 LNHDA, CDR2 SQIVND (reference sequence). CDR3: CASSIQGQKVEAFF. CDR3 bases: TGTGCCAGTAGTATACAGGGCCAGAAGGTTGAAGCTTTCTTT.

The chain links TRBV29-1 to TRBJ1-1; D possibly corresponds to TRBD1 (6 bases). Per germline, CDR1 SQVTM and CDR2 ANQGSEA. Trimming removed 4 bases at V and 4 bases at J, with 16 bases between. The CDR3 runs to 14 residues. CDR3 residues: CSVAQAGVGTEAFF. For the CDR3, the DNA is TGCAGCGTTGCACAGGCAGGGGTTGGCACTGAAGCTTTCTTT.

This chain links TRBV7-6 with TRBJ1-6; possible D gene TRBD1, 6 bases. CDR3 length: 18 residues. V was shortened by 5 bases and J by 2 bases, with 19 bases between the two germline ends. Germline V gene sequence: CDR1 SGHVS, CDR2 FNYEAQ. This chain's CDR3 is CASSPQHRVSTYNSPLHF. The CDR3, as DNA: TGTGCCAGCAGCCCACAACACAGGGTTTCGACCTATAATTCACCCCTCCACTTT.

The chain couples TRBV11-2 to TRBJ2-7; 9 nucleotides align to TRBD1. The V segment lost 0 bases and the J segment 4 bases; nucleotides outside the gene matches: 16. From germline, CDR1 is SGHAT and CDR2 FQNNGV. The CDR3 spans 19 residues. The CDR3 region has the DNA TGTGCCAGCAGCTTAGATGATGCCCACCGGGACAGGGTAGGGTACGAGCAGTACTTC. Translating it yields CASSLDDAHRDRVGYEQYF.

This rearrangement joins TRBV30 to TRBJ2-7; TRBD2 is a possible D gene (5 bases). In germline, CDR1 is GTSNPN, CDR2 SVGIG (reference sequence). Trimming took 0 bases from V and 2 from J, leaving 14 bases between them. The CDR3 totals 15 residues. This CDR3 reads CAWSVTSRRAYEQYF. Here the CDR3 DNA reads TGTGCCTGGAGTGTAACCTCGCGGCGGGCCTACGAGCAGTACTTC.

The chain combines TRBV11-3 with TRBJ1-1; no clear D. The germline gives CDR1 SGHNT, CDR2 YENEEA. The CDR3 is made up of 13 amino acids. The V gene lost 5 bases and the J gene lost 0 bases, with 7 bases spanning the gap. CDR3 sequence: CASSPDMNTEAFF. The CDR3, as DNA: TGTGCCAGCAGCCCAGACATGAACACTGAAGCTTTCTTT.

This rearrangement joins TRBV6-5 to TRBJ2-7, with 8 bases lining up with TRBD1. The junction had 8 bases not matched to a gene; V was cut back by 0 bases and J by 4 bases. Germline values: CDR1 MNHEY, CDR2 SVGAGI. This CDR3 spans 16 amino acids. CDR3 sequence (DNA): TGTGCCAGCAGTTACTCGGGGACAGGTCGTTGGTACGAGCAGTACTTC. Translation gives CASSYSGTGRWYEQYF.

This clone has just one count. CDR3 DNA sequence: TGTGCCAGCAGCGTAGCTGGCTTAGCGGAGACCCAGTACTTC. This gives the protein CASSVAGLAETQYF. The chain joins TRBV9 to TRBJ2-5, with a tentative D call TRBD2 (5 bases). Germline CDR1 SGDLS, CDR2 YYNGEE. Trimming cost V 0 bases and J 5 bases, with 11 bases left between them. The length of the CDR3 is 14 residues.

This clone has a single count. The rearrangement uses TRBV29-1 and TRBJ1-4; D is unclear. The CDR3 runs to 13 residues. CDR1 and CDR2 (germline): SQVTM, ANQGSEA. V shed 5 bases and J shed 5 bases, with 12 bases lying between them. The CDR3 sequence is CSVMYSQNEKLFF. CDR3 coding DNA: TGCAGCGTTATGTACAGCCAGAATGAAAAACTGTTTTTT.

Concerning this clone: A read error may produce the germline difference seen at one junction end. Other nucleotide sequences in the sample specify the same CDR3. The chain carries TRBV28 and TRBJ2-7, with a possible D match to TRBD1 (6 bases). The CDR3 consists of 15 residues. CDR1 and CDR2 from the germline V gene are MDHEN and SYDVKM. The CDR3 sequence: CASSNDRRRYYEQYF. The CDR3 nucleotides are TGCGCCAGCAGTAACGACAGGAGACGATACTACGAGCAGTACTTC.

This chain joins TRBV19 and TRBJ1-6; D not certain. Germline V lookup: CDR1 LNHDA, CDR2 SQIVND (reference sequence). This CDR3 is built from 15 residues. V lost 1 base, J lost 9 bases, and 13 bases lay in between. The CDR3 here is CASSIGGRVGSPLHF. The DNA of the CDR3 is TGTGCCAGTAGTATAGGAGGGCGGGTCGGTTCACCCCTCCACTTT.

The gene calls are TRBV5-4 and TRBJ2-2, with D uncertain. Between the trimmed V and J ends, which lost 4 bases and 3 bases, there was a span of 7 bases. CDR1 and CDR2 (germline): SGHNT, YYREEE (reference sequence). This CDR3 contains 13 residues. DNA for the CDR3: TGTGCCAGCAGCCTGTCTCACACCGGGGAGCTGTTTTTT. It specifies CASSLSHTGELFF.

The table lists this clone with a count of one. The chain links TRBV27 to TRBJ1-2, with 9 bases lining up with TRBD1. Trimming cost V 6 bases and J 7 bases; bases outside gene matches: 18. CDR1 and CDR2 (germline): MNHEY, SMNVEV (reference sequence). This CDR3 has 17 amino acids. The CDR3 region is CASSPYRDRVTSGGYTF. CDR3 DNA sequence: TGTGCCAGCAGCCCATACCGGGACAGGGTAACCTCGGGTGGCTACACCTTC.

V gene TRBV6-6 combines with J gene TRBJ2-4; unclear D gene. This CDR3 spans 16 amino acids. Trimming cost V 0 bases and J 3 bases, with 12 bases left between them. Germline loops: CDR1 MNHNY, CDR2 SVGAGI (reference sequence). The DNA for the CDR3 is TGTGCCAGCAGTTACTCGGTGGCCAATTTCAAAAACATTCAGTACTTC. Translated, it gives CASSYSVANFKNIQYF.

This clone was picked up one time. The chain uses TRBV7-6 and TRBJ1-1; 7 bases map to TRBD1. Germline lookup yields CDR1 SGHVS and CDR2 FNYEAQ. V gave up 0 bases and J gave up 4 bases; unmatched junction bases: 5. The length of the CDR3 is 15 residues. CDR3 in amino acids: CASSLATAGGTEAFF. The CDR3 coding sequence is TGTGCCAGCAGCTTAGCTACCGCAGGGGGCACTGAAGCTTTCTTT.

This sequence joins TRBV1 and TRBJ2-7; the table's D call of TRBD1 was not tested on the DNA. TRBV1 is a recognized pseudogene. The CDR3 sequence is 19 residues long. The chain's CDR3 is CTSSPRDRVIKVSSYEQYF. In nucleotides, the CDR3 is TGCACCAGCAGCCCCAGGGACAGGGTAATAAAAGTTTCTTCCTACGAGCAGTACTTC.

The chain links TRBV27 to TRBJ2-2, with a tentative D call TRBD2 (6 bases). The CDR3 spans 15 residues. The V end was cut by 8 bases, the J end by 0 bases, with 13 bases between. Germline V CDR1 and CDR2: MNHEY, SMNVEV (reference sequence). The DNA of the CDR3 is TGTGCCAGCTCCCTGCGGGGCGCGAACACCGGGGAGCTGTTTTTT. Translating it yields CASSLRGANTGELFF.

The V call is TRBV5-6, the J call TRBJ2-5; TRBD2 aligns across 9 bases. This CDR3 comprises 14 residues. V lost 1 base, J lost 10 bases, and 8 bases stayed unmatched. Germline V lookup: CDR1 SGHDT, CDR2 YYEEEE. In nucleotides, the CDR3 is TGTGCCAGCAGCTTGCCCCGGCGGGAGGGGAACCAGTACTTC. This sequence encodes CASSLPRREGNQYF.

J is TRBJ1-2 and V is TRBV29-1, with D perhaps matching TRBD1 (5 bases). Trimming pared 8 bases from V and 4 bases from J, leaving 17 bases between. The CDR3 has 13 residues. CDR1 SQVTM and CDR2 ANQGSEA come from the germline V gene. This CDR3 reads CSTTLPGGYGYTF. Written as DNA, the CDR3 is TGCAGCACTACCCTACCCGGGGGCTATGGCTACACCTTC.

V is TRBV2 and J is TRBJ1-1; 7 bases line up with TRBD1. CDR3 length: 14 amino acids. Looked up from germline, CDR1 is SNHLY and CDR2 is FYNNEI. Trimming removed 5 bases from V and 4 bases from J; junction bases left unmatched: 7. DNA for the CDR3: TGTGCCAGCAGTACGAACAGGGGTGGCACTGAAGCTTTCTTT. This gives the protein CASSTNRGGTEAFF.

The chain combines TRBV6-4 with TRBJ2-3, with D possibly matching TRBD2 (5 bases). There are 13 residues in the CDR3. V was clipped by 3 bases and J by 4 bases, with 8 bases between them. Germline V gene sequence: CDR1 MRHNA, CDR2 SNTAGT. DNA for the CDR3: TGTGCCAGCAGTGATGAAGCGGCAGATACGCAGTATTTT. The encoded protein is CASSDEAADTQYF.

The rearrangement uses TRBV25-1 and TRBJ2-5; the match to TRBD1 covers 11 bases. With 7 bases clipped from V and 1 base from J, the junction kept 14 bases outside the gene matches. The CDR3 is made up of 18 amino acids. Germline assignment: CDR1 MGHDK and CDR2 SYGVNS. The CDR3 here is CASIKDRGRPGAQETQYF. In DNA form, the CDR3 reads TGTGCCAGCATCAAGGACAGGGGGCGTCCCGGGGCCCAAGAGACCCAGTACTTC.

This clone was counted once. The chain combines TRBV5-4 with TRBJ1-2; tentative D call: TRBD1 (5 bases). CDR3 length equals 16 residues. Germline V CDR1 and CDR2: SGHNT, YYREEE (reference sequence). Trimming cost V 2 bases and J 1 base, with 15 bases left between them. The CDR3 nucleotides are TGTGCCAGCAGCTTTGGTGGGGGGGGAGGTAACTATGGCTACACCTTC. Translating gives CASSFGGGGGNYGYTF.